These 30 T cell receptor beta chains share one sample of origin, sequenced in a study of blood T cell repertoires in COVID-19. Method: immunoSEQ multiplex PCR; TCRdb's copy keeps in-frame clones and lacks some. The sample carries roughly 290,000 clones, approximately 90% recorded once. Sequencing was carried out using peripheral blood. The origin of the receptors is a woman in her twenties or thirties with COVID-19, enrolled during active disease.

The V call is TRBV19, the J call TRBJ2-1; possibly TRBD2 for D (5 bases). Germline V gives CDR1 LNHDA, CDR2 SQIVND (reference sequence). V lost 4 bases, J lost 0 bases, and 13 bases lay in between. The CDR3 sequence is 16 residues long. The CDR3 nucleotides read TGTGCCAGTAGTACTCTATCAGGAGGCTCCTACAATGAGCAGTTCTTC. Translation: CASSTLSGGSYNEQFF.

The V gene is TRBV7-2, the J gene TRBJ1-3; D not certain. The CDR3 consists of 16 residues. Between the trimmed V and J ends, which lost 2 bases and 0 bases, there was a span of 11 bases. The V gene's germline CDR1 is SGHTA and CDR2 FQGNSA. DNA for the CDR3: TGTGCCAGCAGCTTAAAAATCGGAGACTCTGGAAACACCATATATTTT. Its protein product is CASSLKIGDSGNTIYF.

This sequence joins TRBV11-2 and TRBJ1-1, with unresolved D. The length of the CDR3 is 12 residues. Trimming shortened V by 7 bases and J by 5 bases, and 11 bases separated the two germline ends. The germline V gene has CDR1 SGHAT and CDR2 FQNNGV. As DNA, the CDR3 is TGTGCCAGCACCTTGGGAGGGACTGAAGCTTTCTTT. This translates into CASTLGGTEAFF.

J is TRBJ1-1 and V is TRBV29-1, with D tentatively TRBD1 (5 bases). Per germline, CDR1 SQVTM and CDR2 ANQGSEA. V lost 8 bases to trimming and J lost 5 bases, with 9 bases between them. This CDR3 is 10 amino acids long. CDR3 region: CSSQGTEAFF. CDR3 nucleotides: TGCAGCTCTCAGGGTACTGAAGCTTTCTTT.

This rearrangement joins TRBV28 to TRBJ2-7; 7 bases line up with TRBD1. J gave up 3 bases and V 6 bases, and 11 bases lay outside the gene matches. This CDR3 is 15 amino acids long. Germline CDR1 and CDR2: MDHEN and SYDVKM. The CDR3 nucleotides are TGTGCCAGCAGCAGTGGGACAGCGGAAGACTACGAGCAGTACTTC. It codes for CASSSGTAEDYEQYF.

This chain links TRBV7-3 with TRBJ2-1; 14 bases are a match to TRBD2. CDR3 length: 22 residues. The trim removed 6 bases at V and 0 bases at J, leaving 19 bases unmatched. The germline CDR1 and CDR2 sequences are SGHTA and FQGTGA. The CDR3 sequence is CASRKNGPGLAGEILSYNEQFF. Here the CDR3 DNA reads TGTGCCAGCAGAAAAAACGGGCCGGGACTAGCGGGAGAAATCCTCTCCTACAATGAGCAGTTCTTC.

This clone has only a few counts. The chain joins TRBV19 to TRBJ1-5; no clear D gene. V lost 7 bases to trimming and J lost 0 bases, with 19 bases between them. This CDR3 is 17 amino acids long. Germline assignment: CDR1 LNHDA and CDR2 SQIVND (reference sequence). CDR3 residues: CASTLSAQPYSNQPQHF. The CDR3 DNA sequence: TGTGCCAGTACCCTATCCGCACAGCCCTATAGCAATCAGCCCCAGCATTTT.

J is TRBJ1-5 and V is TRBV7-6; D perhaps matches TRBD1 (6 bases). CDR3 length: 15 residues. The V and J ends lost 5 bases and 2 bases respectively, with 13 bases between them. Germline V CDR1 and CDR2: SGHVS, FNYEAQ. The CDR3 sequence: CASSPGAGGNQPQHF. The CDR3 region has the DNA TGTGCCAGCAGCCCAGGGGCGGGAGGCAATCAGCCCCAGCATTTT.

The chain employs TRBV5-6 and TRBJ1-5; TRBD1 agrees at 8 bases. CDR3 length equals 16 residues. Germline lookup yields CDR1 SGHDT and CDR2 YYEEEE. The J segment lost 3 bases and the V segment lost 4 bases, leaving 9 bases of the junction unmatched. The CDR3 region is CASSPDRATSNQPQHF. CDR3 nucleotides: TGTGCCAGCAGCCCGGACAGGGCGACTTCCAATCAGCCCCAGCATTTT. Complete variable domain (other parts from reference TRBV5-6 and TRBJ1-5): DAGVTQSPTHLIKTRGQQVTLRCSPKSGHDTVSWYQQALGQGPQFIFQYYEEEERQRGNFPDRFSGHQFPNYSSELNVNALLLGDSALYLCASSPDRATSNQPQHFGDGTRLSIL.

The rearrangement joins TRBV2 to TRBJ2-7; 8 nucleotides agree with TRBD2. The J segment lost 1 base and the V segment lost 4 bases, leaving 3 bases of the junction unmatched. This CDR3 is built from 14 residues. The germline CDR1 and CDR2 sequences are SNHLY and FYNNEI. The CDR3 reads CASSAGTRSYEQYF. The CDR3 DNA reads TGTGCCAGCAGTGCCGGGACTAGATCCTACGAGCAGTACTTC.

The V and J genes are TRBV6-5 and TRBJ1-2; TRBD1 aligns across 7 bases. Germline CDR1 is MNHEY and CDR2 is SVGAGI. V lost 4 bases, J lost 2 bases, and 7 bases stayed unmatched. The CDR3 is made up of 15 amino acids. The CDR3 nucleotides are TGTGCCAGCAGTTCCACCGCAGGGGGAAACTATGGCTACACCTTC. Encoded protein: CASSSTAGGNYGYTF.

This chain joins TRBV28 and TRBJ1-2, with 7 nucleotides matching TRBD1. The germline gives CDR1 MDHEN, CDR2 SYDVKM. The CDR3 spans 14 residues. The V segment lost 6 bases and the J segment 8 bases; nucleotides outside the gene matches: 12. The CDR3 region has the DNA TGTGCCAGCAGAGGGGCCGGACAGGCCCCGGGCTACACCTTC. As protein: CASRGAGQAPGYTF.

The CDR3 DNA follows: TGCGCCAGCAGCCAAGATCACGGTTTTAGCACTGAAGCTTTCTTT. This translates into CASSQDHGFSTEAFF. The rearrangement joins TRBV4-3 to TRBJ1-1; no firm D call. Germline V lookup: CDR1 LGHNA, CDR2 YSLEER. V was shortened by 0 bases and J by 4 bases, with 12 bases between the two germline ends. The CDR3 has 15 amino acids.

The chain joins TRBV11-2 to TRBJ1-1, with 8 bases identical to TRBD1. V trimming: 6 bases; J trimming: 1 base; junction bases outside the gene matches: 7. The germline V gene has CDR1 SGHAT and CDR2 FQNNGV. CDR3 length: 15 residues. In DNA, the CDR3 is TGTGCCAGCAGATTCCACGACAGGGGGAACACTGAAGCTTTCTTT. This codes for CASRFHDRGNTEAFF.

The DNA for the CDR3 is TGTGCCAGTAGTACCGACAGGGGAAGCAATCAGCCCCAGCATTTT. This sequence encodes CASSTDRGSNQPQHF. The chain recombines TRBV19 with TRBJ1-5; 8 nucleotides agree with TRBD1. Trimming at V came to 4 bases and at J to 1 base, leaving 3 bases not matched to a gene. The CDR3 length is 15 residues. From germline, CDR1 is LNHDA and CDR2 SQIVND (reference sequence).

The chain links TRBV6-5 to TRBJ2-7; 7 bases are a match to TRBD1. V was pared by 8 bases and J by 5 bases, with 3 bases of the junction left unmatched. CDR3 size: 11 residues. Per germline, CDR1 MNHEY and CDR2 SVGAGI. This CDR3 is CASGRGNEQYF. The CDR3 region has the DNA TGTGCCAGCGGCAGGGGGAACGAGCAGTACTTC.

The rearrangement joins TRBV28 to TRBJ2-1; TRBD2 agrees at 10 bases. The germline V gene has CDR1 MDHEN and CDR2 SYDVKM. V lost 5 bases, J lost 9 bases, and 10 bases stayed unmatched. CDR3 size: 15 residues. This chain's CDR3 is CASSPAGGWVGEQFF. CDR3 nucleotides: TGTGCCAGCAGTCCAGCGGGAGGGTGGGTTGGTGAGCAGTTCTTC.

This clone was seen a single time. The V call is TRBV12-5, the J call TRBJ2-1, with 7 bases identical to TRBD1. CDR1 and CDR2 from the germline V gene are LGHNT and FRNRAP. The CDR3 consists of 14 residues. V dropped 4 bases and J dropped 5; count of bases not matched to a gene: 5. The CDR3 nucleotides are TGTGCTAGTGGTTCAGGACAGGCCGACAATGAGCAGTTCTTC. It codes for CASGSGQADNEQFF.

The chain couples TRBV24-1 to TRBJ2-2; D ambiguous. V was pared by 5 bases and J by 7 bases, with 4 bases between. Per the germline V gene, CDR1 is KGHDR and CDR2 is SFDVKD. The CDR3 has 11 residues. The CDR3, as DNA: TGTGCCACCAGTGCCGTCGGGGAGCTGTTTTTT. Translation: CATSAVGELFF.

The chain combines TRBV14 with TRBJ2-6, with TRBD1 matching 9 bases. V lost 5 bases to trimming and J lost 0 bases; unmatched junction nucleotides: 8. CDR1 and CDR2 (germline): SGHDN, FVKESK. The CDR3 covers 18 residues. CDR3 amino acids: CASSSRTGVRSGANVLTF. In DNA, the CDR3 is TGTGCCAGCAGCTCTCGGACAGGGGTTCGCTCTGGGGCCAACGTCCTGACTTTC.

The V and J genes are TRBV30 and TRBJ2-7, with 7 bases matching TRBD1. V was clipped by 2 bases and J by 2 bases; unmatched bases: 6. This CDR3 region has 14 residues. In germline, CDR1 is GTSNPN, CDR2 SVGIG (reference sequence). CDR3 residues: CAWSMGTEAYEQYF. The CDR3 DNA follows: TGTGCCTGGAGTATGGGGACAGAGGCCTACGAGCAGTACTTC. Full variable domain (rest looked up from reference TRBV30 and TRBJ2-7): SQTIHQWPATLVQPVGSPLSLECTVEGTSNPNLYWYRQAAGRGLQLLFYSVGIGQISSEVPQNLSASRPQDRQFILSSKKLLLSDSGFYLCAWSMGTEAYEQYFGPGTRLTVT.

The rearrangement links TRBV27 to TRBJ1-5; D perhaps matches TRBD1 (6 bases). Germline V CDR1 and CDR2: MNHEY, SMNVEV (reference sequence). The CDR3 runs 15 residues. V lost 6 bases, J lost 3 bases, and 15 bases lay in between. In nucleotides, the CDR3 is TGTGCCAGCAGACTCGGCGGGGGCCTCAATCAGCCCCAGCATTTT. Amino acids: CASRLGGGLNQPQHF.

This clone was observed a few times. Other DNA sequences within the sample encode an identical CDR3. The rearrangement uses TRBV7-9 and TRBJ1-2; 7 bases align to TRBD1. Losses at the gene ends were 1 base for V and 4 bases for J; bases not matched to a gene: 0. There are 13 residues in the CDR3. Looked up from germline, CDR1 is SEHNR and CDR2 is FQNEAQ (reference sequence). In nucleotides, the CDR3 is TGTGCCAGCAGCTTAGACAGGGGCTATGGCTACACCTTC. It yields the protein CASSLDRGYGYTF.

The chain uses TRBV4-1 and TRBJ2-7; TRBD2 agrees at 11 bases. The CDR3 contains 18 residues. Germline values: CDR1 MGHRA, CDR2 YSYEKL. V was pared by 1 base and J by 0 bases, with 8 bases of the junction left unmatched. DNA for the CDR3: TGCGCCAGCAGCCAAGCCGGACTAGCGGGTTCTTTCTCCTACGAGCAGTACTTC. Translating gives CASSQAGLAGSFSYEQYF.

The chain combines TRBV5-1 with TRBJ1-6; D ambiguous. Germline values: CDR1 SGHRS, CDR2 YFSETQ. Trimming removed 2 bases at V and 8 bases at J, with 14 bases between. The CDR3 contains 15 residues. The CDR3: CASSFSSGVDSPLHF. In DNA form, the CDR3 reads TGCGCCAGCAGCTTTTCGTCCGGTGTGGATTCACCCCTCCACTTT.

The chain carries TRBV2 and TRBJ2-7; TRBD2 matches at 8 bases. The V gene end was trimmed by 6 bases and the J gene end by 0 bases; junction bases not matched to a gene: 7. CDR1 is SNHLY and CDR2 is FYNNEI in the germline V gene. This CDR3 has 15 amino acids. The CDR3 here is CASRIQRESSYEQYF. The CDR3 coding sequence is TGTGCCAGCAGGATCCAGCGGGAGAGCTCCTACGAGCAGTACTTC.

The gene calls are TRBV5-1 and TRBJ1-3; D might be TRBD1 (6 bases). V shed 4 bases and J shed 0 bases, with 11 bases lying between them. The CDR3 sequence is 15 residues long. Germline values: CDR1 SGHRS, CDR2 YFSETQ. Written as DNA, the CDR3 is TGCGCCAGCAGCCCCGGACAGTACTCTGGAAACACCATATATTTT. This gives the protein CASSPGQYSGNTIYF.

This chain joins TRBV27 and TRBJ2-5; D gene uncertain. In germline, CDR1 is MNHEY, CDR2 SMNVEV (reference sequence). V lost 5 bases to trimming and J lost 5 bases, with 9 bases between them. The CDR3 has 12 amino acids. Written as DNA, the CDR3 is TGTGCCAGCAGTCCAGACTCGGAGACCCAGTACTTC. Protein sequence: CASSPDSETQYF.

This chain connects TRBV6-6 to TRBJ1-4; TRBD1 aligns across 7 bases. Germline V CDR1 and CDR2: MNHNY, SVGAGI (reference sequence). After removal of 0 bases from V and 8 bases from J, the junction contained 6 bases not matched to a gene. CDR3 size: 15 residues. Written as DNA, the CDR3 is TGTGCCAGCAGTTACTCGAGGGGGCCTACAGAAAAACTGTTTTTT. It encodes CASSYSRGPTEKLFF.

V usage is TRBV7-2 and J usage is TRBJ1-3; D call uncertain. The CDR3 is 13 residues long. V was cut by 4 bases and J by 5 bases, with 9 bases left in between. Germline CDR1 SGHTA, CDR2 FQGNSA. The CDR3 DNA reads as TGTGCCAGCAGCTCACAAACTAGAAACACCATATATTTT. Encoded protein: CASSSQTRNTIYF.